The text below deals with one T cell receptor (beta chain). Its target is unknown. The CDR3 runs to 14 residues. Per the germline V gene, CDR1 is SNHLY and CDR2 is FYNNEI. The J segment lost 6 bases and the V segment lost 5 bases, leaving 1 base of the junction unmatched. Measured with immunoSEQ multiplex PCR; TCRdb has only the in-frame clones, and not every one. The sample lists 49,000 or so clones; about 84% were seen once. This sample was taken from a study of PD-1 blockade in mismatch repair-deficient tumors. About the study: Patients had approximately 13 mismatch repair-deficient cancer types and were previously treated and progressing. Points from the study as a whole: Tumor-resident clones, often absent from pretreatment blood, expanded after pembrolizumab and then contracted.

The sample here was peripheral blood, taken approximately 20 weeks after starting pembrolizumab. The sequence was obtained from an adult with mismatch repair-deficient cancer. The rearrangement links TRBV2 to TRBJ2-3; 14 nucleotides agree with TRBD2. In nucleotides, the CDR3 is TGTGCCAGCAGTAGGACTAGCGGGAGGGATACGCAGTATTTT. Protein product: CASSRTSGRDTQYF.